The clone carrying this T cell receptor (beta chain) came up once. The data were taken from a study of blood T cell repertoires in COVID-19. Study-wide context: Sites in the United States, Italy and Spain provided acute and convalescent COVID-19 samples. In each case, the material was cDNA or gDNA derived from T cells, B-cell-depleted T cells, or PBMCs.

Trimming stripped 3 bases from V and 3 bases from J, with 9 bases between. This CDR3 comprises 13 residues. In the source study's methods: Estimated nucleated cell counts came from reference gene primer amplification. Data came from immunoSEQ multiplex PCR; TCRdb stores just in-frame clones and leaves some out. Clone size and the V and J calls come from that table; the DNA yielded D and trimming. This table holds under 200,000 clones, 88% found once. The chain is built from TRBV12-3 or TRBV12-4 and TRBJ2-7; D might be TRBD1 (5 bases). Input material: peripheral blood. The source is a man aged 35 to 55 with active or convalescent COVID-19. CDR3 protein: CASSFQGGYEQYF. In DNA form, the CDR3 reads TGTGCCAGCAGTTTTCAGGGTGGCTACGAGCAGTACTTC.